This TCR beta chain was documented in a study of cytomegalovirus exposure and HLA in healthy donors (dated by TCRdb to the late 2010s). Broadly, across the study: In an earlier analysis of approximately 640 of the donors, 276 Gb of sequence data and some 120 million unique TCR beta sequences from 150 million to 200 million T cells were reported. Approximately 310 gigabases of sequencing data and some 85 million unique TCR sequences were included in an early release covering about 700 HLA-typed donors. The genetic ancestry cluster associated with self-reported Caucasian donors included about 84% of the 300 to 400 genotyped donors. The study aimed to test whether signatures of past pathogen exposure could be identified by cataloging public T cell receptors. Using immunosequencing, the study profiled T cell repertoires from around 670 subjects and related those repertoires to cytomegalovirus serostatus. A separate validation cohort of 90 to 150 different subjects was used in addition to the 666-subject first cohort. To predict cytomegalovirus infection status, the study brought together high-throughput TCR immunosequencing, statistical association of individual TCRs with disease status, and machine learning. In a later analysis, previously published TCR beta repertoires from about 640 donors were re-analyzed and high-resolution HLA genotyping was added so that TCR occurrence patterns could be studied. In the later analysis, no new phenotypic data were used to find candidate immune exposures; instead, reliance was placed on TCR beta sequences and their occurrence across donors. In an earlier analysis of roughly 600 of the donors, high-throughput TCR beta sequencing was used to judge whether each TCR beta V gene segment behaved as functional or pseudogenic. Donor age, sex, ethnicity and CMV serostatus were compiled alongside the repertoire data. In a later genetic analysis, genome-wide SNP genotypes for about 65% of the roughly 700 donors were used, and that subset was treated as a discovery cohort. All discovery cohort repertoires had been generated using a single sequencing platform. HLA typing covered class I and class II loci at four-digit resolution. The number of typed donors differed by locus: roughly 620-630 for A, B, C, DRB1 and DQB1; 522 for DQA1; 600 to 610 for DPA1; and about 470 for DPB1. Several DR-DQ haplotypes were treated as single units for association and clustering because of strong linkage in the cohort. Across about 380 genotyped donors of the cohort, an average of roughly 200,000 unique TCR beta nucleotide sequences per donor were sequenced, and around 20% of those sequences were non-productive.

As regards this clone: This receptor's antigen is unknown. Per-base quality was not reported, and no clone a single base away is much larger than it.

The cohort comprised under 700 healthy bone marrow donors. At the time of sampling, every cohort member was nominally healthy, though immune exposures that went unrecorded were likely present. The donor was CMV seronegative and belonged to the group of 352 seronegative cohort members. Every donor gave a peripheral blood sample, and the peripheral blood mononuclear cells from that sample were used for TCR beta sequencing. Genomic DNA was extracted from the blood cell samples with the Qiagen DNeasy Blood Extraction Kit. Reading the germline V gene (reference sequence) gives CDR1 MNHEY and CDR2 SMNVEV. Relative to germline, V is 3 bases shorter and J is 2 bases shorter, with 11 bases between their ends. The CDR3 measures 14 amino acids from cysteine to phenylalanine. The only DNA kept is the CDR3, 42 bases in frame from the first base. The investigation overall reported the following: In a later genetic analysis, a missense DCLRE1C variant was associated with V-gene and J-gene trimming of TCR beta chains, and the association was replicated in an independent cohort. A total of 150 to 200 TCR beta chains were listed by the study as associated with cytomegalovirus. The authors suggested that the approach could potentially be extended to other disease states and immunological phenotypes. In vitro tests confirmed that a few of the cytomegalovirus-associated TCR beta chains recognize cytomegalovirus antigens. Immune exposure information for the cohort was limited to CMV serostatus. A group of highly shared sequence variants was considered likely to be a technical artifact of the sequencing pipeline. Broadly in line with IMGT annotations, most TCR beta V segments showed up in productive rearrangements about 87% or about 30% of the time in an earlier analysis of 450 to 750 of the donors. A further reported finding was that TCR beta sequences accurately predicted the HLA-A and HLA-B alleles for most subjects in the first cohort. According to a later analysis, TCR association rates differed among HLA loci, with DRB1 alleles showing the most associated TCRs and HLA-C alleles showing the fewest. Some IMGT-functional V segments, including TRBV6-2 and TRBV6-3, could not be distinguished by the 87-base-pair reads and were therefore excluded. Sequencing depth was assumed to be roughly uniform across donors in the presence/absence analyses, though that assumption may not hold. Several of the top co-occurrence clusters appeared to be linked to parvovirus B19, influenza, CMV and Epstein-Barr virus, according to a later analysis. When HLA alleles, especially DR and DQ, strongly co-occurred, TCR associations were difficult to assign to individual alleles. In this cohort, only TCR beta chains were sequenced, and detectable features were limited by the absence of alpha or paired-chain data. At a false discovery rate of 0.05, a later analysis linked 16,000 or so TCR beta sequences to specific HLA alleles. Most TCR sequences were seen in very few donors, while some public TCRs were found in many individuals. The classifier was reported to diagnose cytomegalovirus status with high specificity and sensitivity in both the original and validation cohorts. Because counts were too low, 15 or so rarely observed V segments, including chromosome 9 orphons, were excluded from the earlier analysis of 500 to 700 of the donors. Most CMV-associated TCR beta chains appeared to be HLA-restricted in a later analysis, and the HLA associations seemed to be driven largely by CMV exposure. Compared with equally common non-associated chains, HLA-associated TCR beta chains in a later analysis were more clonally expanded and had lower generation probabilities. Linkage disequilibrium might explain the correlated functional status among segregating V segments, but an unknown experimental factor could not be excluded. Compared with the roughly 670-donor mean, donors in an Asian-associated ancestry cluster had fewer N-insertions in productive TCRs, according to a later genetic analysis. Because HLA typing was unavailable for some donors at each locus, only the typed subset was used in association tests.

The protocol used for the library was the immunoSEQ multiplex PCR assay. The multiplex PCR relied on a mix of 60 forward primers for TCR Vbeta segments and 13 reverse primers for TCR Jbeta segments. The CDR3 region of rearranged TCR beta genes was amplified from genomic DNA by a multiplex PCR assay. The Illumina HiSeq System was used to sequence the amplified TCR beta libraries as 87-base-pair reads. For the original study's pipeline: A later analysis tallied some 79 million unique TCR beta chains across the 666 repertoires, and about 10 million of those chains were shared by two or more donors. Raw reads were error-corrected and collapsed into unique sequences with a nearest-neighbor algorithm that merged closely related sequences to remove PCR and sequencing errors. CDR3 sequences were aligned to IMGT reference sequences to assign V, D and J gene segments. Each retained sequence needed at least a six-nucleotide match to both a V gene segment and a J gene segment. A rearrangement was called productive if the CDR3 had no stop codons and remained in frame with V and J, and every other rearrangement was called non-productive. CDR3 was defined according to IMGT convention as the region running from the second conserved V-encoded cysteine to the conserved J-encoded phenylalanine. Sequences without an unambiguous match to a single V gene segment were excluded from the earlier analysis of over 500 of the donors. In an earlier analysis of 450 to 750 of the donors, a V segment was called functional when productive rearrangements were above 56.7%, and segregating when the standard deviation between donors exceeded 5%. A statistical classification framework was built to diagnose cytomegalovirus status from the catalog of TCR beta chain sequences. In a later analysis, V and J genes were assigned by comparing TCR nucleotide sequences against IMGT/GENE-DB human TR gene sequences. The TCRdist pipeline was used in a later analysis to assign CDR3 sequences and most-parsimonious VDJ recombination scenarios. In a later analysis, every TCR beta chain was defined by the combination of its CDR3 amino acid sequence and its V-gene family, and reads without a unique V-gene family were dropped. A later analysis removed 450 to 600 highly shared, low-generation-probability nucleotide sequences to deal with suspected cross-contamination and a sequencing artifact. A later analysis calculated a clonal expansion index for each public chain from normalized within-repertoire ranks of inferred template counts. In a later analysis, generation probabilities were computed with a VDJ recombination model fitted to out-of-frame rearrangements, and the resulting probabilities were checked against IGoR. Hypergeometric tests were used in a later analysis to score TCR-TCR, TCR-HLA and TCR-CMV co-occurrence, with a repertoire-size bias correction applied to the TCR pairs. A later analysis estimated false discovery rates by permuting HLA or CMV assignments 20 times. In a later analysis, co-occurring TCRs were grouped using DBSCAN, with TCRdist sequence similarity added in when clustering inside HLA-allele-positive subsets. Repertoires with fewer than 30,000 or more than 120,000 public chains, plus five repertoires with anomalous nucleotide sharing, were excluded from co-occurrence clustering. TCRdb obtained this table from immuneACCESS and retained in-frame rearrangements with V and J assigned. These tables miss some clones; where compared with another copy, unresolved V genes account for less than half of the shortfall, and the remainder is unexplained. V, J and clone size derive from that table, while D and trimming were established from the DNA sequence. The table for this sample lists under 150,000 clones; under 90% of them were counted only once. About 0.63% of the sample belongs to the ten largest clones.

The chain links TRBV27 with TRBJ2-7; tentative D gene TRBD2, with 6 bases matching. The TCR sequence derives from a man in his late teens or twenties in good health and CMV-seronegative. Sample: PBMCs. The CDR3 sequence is CASSLNWGAYEQYF. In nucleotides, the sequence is TGTGCCAGCAGTTTGAATTGGGGGGCCTACGAGCAGTACTTC.